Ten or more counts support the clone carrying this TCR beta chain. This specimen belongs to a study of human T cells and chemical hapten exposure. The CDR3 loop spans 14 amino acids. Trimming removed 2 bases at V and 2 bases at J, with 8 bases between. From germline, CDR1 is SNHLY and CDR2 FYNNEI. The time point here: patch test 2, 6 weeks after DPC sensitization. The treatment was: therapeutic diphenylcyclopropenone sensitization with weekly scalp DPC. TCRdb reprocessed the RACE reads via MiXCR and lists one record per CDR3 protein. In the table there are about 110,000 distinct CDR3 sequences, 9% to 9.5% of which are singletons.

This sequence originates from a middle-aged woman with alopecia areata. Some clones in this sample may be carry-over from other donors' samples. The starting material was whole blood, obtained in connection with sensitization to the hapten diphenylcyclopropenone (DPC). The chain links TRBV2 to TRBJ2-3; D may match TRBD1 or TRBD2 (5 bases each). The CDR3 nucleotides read TGTGCCAGCAGTGAACGGGACGTCACAGATACGCAGTATTTT. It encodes CASSERDVTDTQYF.